Listed below are T cell receptor beta chains from one sample, sequenced in a study of T cell responses to AZD1222 COVID-19 vaccine. Only in-frame clones appear in the TCRdb table, and some are missing; sequencing was by immunoSEQ multiplex PCR. Among 100,000 to 150,000 clones listed, less than 95% were seen once. This specimen was peripheral blood, taken on day 0 of MenACWY control vaccination. All receptors derive from an adult in good health. The CDR3 runs from the conserved cysteine through the conserved F or W. The D gene is left open where the match is weak. Clone sizes are given selectively: once, few, many, or a class where the clone is expanded.

v_gene: TRBV10-3; d_gene: NA; abundance: NA; j_gene: TRBJ2-3; CDR3nt: TGTGCCATCACCCGAAGTCCCCTCGCAGATACGCAGTATTTT; CDR3aa: CAITRSPLADTQYF
v_gene: TRBV5-8; d_gene: TRBD1; abundance: NA; j_gene: TRBJ1-3; CDR3nt: TGTGCCAGCAGCTTTGACAGGGCTGGAAACACCATATATTTT; CDR3aa: CASSFDRAGNTIYF
v_gene: TRBV27; d_gene: NA; abundance: NA; j_gene: TRBJ1-2; CDR3nt: TGTGCCAGCAGTTTGGCCGGGGCTAACTATGGCTACACCTTC; CDR3aa: CASSLAGANYGYTF
v_gene: TRBV11-1; d_gene: TRBD1; abundance: NA; j_gene: TRBJ1-2; CDR3nt: TGTGCCAGCAGCCACCGGGACAGACGCAACTACACCTTC; CDR3aa: CASSHRDRRNYTF
v_gene: TRBV7-2; d_gene: TRBD1; abundance: few; j_gene: TRBJ1-2; CDR3nt: TGTGCCAGCAGCTTAGACAGGGGTAATTTTGGCTACACCTTC; CDR3aa: CASSLDRGNFGYTF
v_gene: TRBV27; d_gene: NA; abundance: NA; j_gene: TRBJ2-1; CDR3nt: TGTGCCAGCAGCCGCTCCTTGATGCTGGCGGGATACAATGAGCAGTTCTTC; CDR3aa: CASSRSLMLAGYNEQFF
v_gene: TRBV18; d_gene: NA; abundance: once; j_gene: TRBJ1-4; CDR3nt: TGTGCCAGCTCACCGGGGCAGGGCGCAACTAATGAAAAACTGTTTTTT; CDR3aa: CASSPGQGATNEKLFF
v_gene: TRBV10-3; d_gene: TRBD1; abundance: NA; j_gene: TRBJ2-5; CDR3nt: TGTGCCATCAGTGAAGTGCAGGGGGACCCTTTGAGGTCCCAAGAGACCCAGTACTTC; CDR3aa: CAISEVQGDPLRSQETQYF
v_gene: TRBV3-1/TRBV3-2; d_gene: TRBD2; abundance: NA; j_gene: TRBJ2-7; CDR3nt: TGTGCCAGCAGCAACCTAGCGGGAGGTACCTACGAGCAGTACTTC; CDR3aa: CASSNLAGGTYEQYF
v_gene: TRBV5-5; d_gene: TRBD1; abundance: NA; j_gene: TRBJ1-5; CDR3nt: TGTGCCAGCAGCTTGATGGGGACAGGGCTCAGCAATCAGCCCCAGCATTTT; CDR3aa: CASSLMGTGLSNQPQHF
v_gene: TRBV9; d_gene: NA; abundance: NA; j_gene: TRBJ2-7; CDR3nt: TGTGCCAGCAGCGTAGCCGGGACGGGGTCCTACGAGCAGTACTTC; CDR3aa: CASSVAGTGSYEQYF
v_gene: TRBV11-2; d_gene: NA; abundance: NA; j_gene: TRBJ1-2; CDR3nt: TGTGCCAGCAGCTCTTACACCGGGACACTCTATGGCTACACCTTC; CDR3aa: CASSSYTGTLYGYTF
v_gene: TRBV7-9; d_gene: NA; abundance: NA; j_gene: TRBJ2-2; CDR3nt: TGTGCCAGCAGCTTAGTGGGCCACAGGGAAGGGACCGGGGAGCTGTTTTTT; CDR3aa: CASSLVGHREGTGELFF
v_gene: TRBV5-5; d_gene: NA; abundance: NA; j_gene: TRBJ1-1; CDR3nt: TGTGCCAGCAGCTTTAGAGCAGGGGCAGGTACTGAAGCTTTCTTT; CDR3aa: CASSFRAGAGTEAFF
v_gene: TRBV2; d_gene: NA; abundance: NA; j_gene: TRBJ2-7; CDR3nt: TGTGCCAGCAGTGAGCTTTCAGGGAGTAGCAACGAGCAGTACTTC; CDR3aa: CASSELSGSSNEQYF
v_gene: TRBV28; d_gene: NA; abundance: NA; j_gene: TRBJ2-7; CDR3nt: TGTGCCACCAACCGGGACGGAACCTACGAGCAGTACTTC; CDR3aa: CATNRDGTYEQYF
v_gene: TRBV4-2; d_gene: NA; abundance: NA; j_gene: TRBJ2-3; CDR3nt: TGTGCCAGCAGCCAAGGGGACGGCGACCGCACAGATACGCAGTATTTT; CDR3aa: CASSQGDGDRTDTQYF
v_gene: TRBV12-3/TRBV12-4; d_gene: NA; abundance: NA; j_gene: TRBJ1-3; CDR3nt: TGTGCCAGCCAAGCAAGCTCTGGAAACACCATATATTTT; CDR3aa: CASQASSGNTIYF
v_gene: TRBV28; d_gene: NA; abundance: NA; j_gene: TRBJ2-2; CDR3nt: TGTGCCAGCAGTCTCGCATTCCGACTTACCACCGGGGAGCTGTTTTTT; CDR3aa: CASSLAFRLTTGELFF
v_gene: TRBV7-6; d_gene: TRBD1; abundance: NA; j_gene: TRBJ1-2; CDR3nt: TGTGCCAGCAGCTCGAGGCAGGGGGCAGGCGGCTACACCTTC; CDR3aa: CASSSRQGAGGYTF
v_gene: TRBV11-2; d_gene: TRBD2; abundance: NA; j_gene: TRBJ2-7; CDR3nt: TGTGCCAGCAGCTTAGTACCCCGGACTAGCGGGAGGCGCTCCTACGAGCAGTACTTC; CDR3aa: CASSLVPRTSGRRSYEQYF
v_gene: TRBV11-2; d_gene: NA; abundance: NA; j_gene: TRBJ2-1; CDR3nt: TGTGCCAGCAGACCCAACAGGGAACACAATGAGCAGTTCTTC; CDR3aa: CASRPNREHNEQFF
v_gene: TRBV7-8; d_gene: TRBD2; abundance: NA; j_gene: TRBJ2-1; CDR3nt: TGTGCCAGCAGCTCCCCCGGGACTATAAGTTCCCCCTACAATGAGCAGTTCTTC; CDR3aa: CASSSPGTISSPYNEQFF
v_gene: TRBV2; d_gene: NA; abundance: NA; j_gene: TRBJ2-5; CDR3nt: TGTGCCAGCAGTGGGGTCAGGCAAGAGACCCAGTACTTC; CDR3aa: CASSGVRQETQYF
v_gene: TRBV2; d_gene: TRBD1; abundance: NA; j_gene: TRBJ2-6; CDR3nt: TGTGCCAGCAGGGGACAGGGTAATGGGGCCAACGTCCTGACTTTC; CDR3aa: CASRGQGNGANVLTF
v_gene: TRBV5-1; d_gene: TRBD2; abundance: few; j_gene: TRBJ2-2; CDR3nt: TGCGCCAGCAGCTTGGTGCTCGGGACTAGCGGAGGCGGCAACACCGGGGAGCTGTTTTTT; CDR3aa: CASSLVLGTSGGGNTGELFF
v_gene: TRBV28; d_gene: TRBD1; abundance: few; j_gene: TRBJ1-1; CDR3nt: TGTGCCAGCAGTCCTCCAGCCGGGACAGAGGGGGCCGAACACGCTGAAGCTTTCTTT; CDR3aa: CASSPPAGTEGAEHAEAFF
v_gene: TRBV7-9; d_gene: NA; abundance: NA; j_gene: TRBJ2-7; CDR3nt: TGTGCCAGCAGCTTAGGGGGCAGGGTCTACGAGCAGTACTTC; CDR3aa: CASSLGGRVYEQYF
v_gene: TRBV2; d_gene: TRBD1; abundance: NA; j_gene: TRBJ1-4; CDR3nt: TGTGCCAGCAGTGGAGACAGGGAGTTCGCAAAACTGTTTTTT; CDR3aa: CASSGDREFAKLFF
v_gene: TRBV20-1; d_gene: TRBD1; abundance: NA; j_gene: TRBJ1-2; CDR3nt: TGCAGTGCTAATGACAGGGTGGACTATGGCTACACCTTC; CDR3aa: CSANDRVDYGYTF
v_gene: TRBV7-9; d_gene: NA; abundance: NA; j_gene: TRBJ2-2; CDR3nt: TGTGCCAGCAGACGCATCGACACCGGGGAGCTGTTTTTT; CDR3aa: CASRRIDTGELFF
v_gene: TRBV4-3; d_gene: NA; abundance: NA; j_gene: TRBJ2-2; CDR3nt: TGCGCCAGCAGCCAAAGCGGTGGGGAGCTGTTTTTT; CDR3aa: CASSQSGGELFF
v_gene: TRBV11-2; d_gene: NA; abundance: NA; j_gene: TRBJ2-7; CDR3nt: TGTGCCAGCAGCTTAAGCGGGACAGTATACGAGCAGTACTTC; CDR3aa: CASSLSGTVYEQYF
v_gene: TRBV5-8; d_gene: NA; abundance: NA; j_gene: TRBJ2-6; CDR3nt: TGTGCCAGCAGCTTGGGCTGGGGGGACTCTGGGGCCAACGTCCTGACTTTC; CDR3aa: CASSLGWGDSGANVLTF
v_gene: TRBV3-1/TRBV3-2; d_gene: NA; abundance: NA; j_gene: TRBJ1-5; CDR3nt: TGTGCCAGCAGCCAACAAACAGTTCATCAGCCCCAGCATTTT; CDR3aa: CASSQQTVHQPQHF
v_gene: TRBV2; d_gene: TRBD1; abundance: NA; j_gene: TRBJ1-1; CDR3nt: TGTGCCAGCACCAGACAGGGTCTGACGAACACTGAAGCTTTCTTT; CDR3aa: CASTRQGLTNTEAFF
v_gene: TRBV28; d_gene: NA; abundance: NA; j_gene: TRBJ1-5; CDR3nt: TGTGCCAGCAGCCGACAGGTTGGCGTTCAGCCCCAGCATTTT; CDR3aa: CASSRQVGVQPQHF
v_gene: TRBV5-1; d_gene: NA; abundance: NA; j_gene: TRBJ1-4; CDR3nt: TGCGCCAGCAGCCCCCCCGGGGTTAATGAAAAACTGTTTTTT; CDR3aa: CASSPPGVNEKLFF
v_gene: TRBV18; d_gene: NA; abundance: NA; j_gene: TRBJ2-7; CDR3nt: TGTGCCAGCTCACTCGTCAGGTCGGGGGCGGCCTACGAGCAGTACTTC; CDR3aa: CASSLVRSGAAYEQYF
v_gene: TRBV4-1; d_gene: TRBD1; abundance: NA; j_gene: TRBJ1-3; CDR3nt: TGCGCCAGCAGCCAAGAGACAGGGGTCCACTCTGGAAACACCATATATTTT; CDR3aa: CASSQETGVHSGNTIYF
v_gene: TRBV18; d_gene: NA; abundance: NA; j_gene: TRBJ2-1; CDR3nt: TGTGCCAGCTCATCACAGGGATACAATGAGCAGTTCTTC; CDR3aa: CASSSQGYNEQFF
v_gene: TRBV29-1; d_gene: NA; abundance: NA; j_gene: TRBJ2-1; CDR3nt: TGCAGCGTGCGTACAGGGACCCACCTGGGTGAGCAGTTCTTC; CDR3aa: CSVRTGTHLGEQFF
v_gene: TRBV6-5; d_gene: TRBD1; abundance: NA; j_gene: TRBJ1-1; CDR3nt: TGTGCCAGCAGTTACGGACAGGGGGCGCGCACTGAAGCTTTCTTT; CDR3aa: CASSYGQGARTEAFF
v_gene: TRBV3-1/TRBV3-2; d_gene: TRBD1; abundance: NA; j_gene: TRBJ2-1; CDR3nt: TGTGCCAGCAGCCAAGAGGACAGGAGGTCCTACAATGAGCAGTTCTTC; CDR3aa: CASSQEDRRSYNEQFF
v_gene: TRBV7-3; d_gene: TRBD2; abundance: NA; j_gene: TRBJ2-2; CDR3nt: TGTGCCAGCAGCCCGCGGACTAGCGGGAGAGGGACCGGGGAGCTGTTTTTT; CDR3aa: CASSPRTSGRGTGELFF
v_gene: TRBV4-3; d_gene: NA; abundance: NA; j_gene: TRBJ1-6; CDR3nt: TGCGCCAGCAGCCAAGAAGACACCTTCTCCTATAATTCACCCCTCCACTTT; CDR3aa: CASSQEDTFSYNSPLHF
v_gene: TRBV7-9; d_gene: NA; abundance: once; j_gene: TRBJ2-5; CDR3nt: TGTGCCAGCAGGCAGACGTTCCAAGAGACCCAGTACTTC; CDR3aa: CASRQTFQETQYF
v_gene: TRBV28; d_gene: NA; abundance: NA; j_gene: TRBJ1-5; CDR3nt: TGTGCCATTGACATTGGTAATCAGCCCCAGCATTTT; CDR3aa: CAIDIGNQPQHF
v_gene: TRBV7-8; d_gene: NA; abundance: NA; j_gene: TRBJ1-2; CDR3nt: TGTGCCAGCAGCCCCTCTCCTAACTATGGCTACACCTTC; CDR3aa: CASSPSPNYGYTF
v_gene: TRBV6-5; d_gene: TRBD1; abundance: NA; j_gene: TRBJ2-3; CDR3nt: TGTGCCAGCACCCGGGACAGGGCAGATACGCAGTATTTT; CDR3aa: CASTRDRADTQYF
v_gene: TRBV5-1; d_gene: TRBD2; abundance: NA; j_gene: TRBJ2-1; CDR3nt: TGCGCCAGCAGCATGTCTAGCGGTTCCCTCTACAATGAGCAGTTCTTC; CDR3aa: CASSMSSGSLYNEQFF
v_gene: TRBV19; d_gene: NA; abundance: NA; j_gene: TRBJ1-1; CDR3nt: TGTGCCAGTATGAACGATGTGAACACTGAAGCTTTCTTT; CDR3aa: CASMNDVNTEAFF